A selection of T cell receptor beta chains follows, all from one sample in a study of shared clonotypes between healthy human individuals. Profiled with immunoSEQ multiplex PCR; TCRdb holds only in-frame clones, not every one. The table records approximately 2.5 million clones, around 94% of them present only once. The material sequenced was naive CD4+ T cells sorted from blood. These receptor sequences come from a man aged 18 to 29 in good health. Each CDR3 is given with its conserved first and last residue. Each record gives: J gene, clone size, D gene, V gene, CDR3 protein, CDR3 DNA. D genes are given only for firm matches. The size of a clone is reported for some rows only, either as once, few or many, or as a class for expanded clones.

TRBJ2-2,.,.,TRBV7-2,CASSFGLADRELFF,TGTGCCAGCAGCTTCGGATTGGCGGACCGGGAGCTGTTTTTT
TRBJ2-3,.,.,TRBV9,CASSSALTDTQYF,TGTGCCAGCAGCTCCGCGCTGACAGATACGCAGTATTTT
TRBJ2-2,.,TRBD1,TRBV27,CASRLDRANTGELFF,TGTGCCAGCAGGTTGGACAGGGCGAACACCGGGGAGCTGTTTTTT
TRBJ1-1,few,TRBD1,TRBV27,CASVGTVNTEAFF,TGTGCCAGCGTAGGGACAGTAAACACTGAAGCTTTCTTT
TRBJ2-5,.,TRBD2,TRBV10-3,CAISKLAGGQETQYF,TGTGCCATCAGTAAACTAGCGGGGGGGCAAGAGACCCAGTACTTC
TRBJ2-1,.,TRBD2,TRBV28,CASSSRTSGVSNSEQFF,TGTGCCAGCAGTTCCCGGACTAGCGGGGTATCAAACAGTGAGCAGTTCTTC
TRBJ1-5,few,.,TRBV7-9,CASSLARDQPQHF,TGTGCCAGCAGCTTAGCGAGGGACCAGCCCCAGCATTTT
TRBJ2-1,.,TRBD1,TRBV5-1,CASSSGQRTYNEQFF,TGCGCCAGCAGCTCGGGACAGCGAACCTACAATGAGCAGTTCTTC
TRBJ2-3,.,.,TRBV18,CASSSRGGGSDTQYF,TGTGCCAGCTCATCACGAGGTGGGGGGTCAGATACGCAGTATTTT
TRBJ1-1,.,.,TRBV5-1,CASSLVGPGPMNTEAFF,TGCGCCAGCAGCTTGGTTGGCCCGGGGCCTATGAACACTGAAGCTTTCTTT
TRBJ1-5,.,.,TRBV5-6,CASSFFETGMNQPQHF,TGTGCCAGCAGCTTTTTCGAGACGGGGATGAATCAGCCCCAGCATTTT
TRBJ2-3,once,.,TRBV7-8,CASSRDRRSGKADTQYF,TGTGCCAGCTCTCGGGACAGAAGGAGCGGGAAAGCAGATACGCAGTATTTT
TRBJ2-3,.,TRBD2,TRBV11-3,CASSLSSGGTDTQYF,TGTGCCAGCAGCTTATCTAGCGGGGGCACAGATACGCAGTATTTT
TRBJ2-7,.,.,TRBV4-1,CASSRDGGSEQYF,TGCGCCAGCAGCCGCGATGGAGGAAGTGAGCAGTACTTC
TRBJ2-1,.,.,TRBV6-1,CASSEGWLFEQFF,TGTGCCAGCAGTGAAGGCTGGCTATTTGAGCAGTTCTTC
TRBJ2-2,once,.,TRBV4-1,CASSPIIVVAQNTGELFF,TGCGCCAGCAGCCCGATAATCGTAGTAGCACAGAACACCGGGGAGCTGTTTTTT
TRBJ2-5,.,TRBD2,TRBV4-1,CASSNGASGGQETQYF,TGCGCCAGCAGCAATGGGGCTAGCGGGGGTCAAGAGACCCAGTACTTC
TRBJ1-2,once,.,TRBV4-3,CASSQHRGPVYGYTF,TGCGCCAGCAGCCAACATAGGGGCCCCGTATATGGCTACACCTTC
TRBJ2-3,few,TRBD2,TRBV5-1,CASSLSGGSTDTQYF,TGCGCCAGCAGCCTTAGCGGGGGGAGCACAGATACGCAGTATTTT
TRBJ1-2,.,.,TRBV28,CASSFPGSSYGYTF,TGTGCCAGCAGTTTTCCAGGTTCATCATATGGCTACACCTTC
TRBJ2-7,.,TRBD2,TRBV27,CASSQRTSGNRGSEQYF,TGTGCCAGCAGCCAAAGAACTAGCGGTAACCGAGGCTCCGAGCAGTACTTC
TRBJ2-5,.,TRBD2,TRBV5-1,CASDSGRAKETQYF,TGCGCCAGCGATAGCGGGAGGGCTAAAGAGACCCAGTACTTC
TRBJ2-7,.,TRBD1,TRBV28,CASSPAGTGSYEQYF,TGTGCCAGCAGTCCTGCCGGGACAGGGTCGTACGAGCAGTACTTC
TRBJ2-7,.,.,TRBV27,CASSSRSYGVSYEQYF,TGTGCCAGCAGCTCCCGGTCCTATGGGGTTTCCTACGAGCAGTACTTC
TRBJ1-2,.,TRBD1,TRBV5-4,CASSSTGTGVTYGYTF,TGTGCCAGCAGCTCTACCGGGACAGGGGTTACCTATGGCTACACCTTC
TRBJ1-4,.,.,TRBV4-1,CASSQDRTNAYEKLFF,TGCGCCAGCAGCCAAGATCGGACCAATGCTTACGAAAAACTGTTTTTT
TRBJ1-5,.,.,TRBV2,CASSEEGRVSYQPQHF,TGTGCCAGCAGTGAAGAGGGCAGGGTGTCCTATCAGCCCCAGCATTTT
TRBJ1-2,.,.,TRBV7-2,CASSPWVNYGYTF,TGTGCCAGCAGCCCTTGGGTGAACTATGGCTACACCTTC
TRBJ1-4,once,.,TRBV6-5,CASSLTGPNEKLFF,TGTGCCAGCAGCCTTACAGGGCCTAATGAAAAACTGTTTTTT
TRBJ1-6,.,.,TRBV6-5,CASSYFQTTYNSPLHF,TGTGCCAGCAGTTACTTCCAGACAACTTATAATTCACCCCTCCACTTT
TRBJ2-3,.,TRBD2,TRBV5-1,CASSPGGGNTDTQYF,TGCGCCAGCAGCCCCGGGGGGGGGAACACAGATACGCAGTATTTT
TRBJ2-7,.,TRBD2,TRBV7-9,CASSRLAGGEQYF,TGTGCCAGCAGCAGACTAGCGGGAGGCGAGCAGTACTTC
TRBJ2-7,.,.,TRBV2,CASSGGFEQYF,TGTGCCAGCAGTGGAGGGTTCGAGCAGTACTTC
TRBJ2-3,once,.,TRBV11-3,CASSPGGVLSDTQYF,TGTGCCAGCAGCCCAGGTGGGGTACTTTCAGATACGCAGTATTTT
TRBJ2-3,.,TRBD1,TRBV6-1,CASSETGGTDTQYF,TGTGCCAGCAGTGAGACAGGGGGCACAGATACGCAGTATTTT
TRBJ1-6,.,.,TRBV27,CASRGLTSSYNSPLHF,TGTGCCAGCAGAGGGCTTACGAGCTCCTATAATTCACCCCTCCACTTT
TRBJ1-1,.,.,TRBV6-1,CASSGVSWNTEAFF,TGTGCCAGCAGTGGGGTGTCGTGGAACACTGAAGCTTTCTTT
TRBJ1-2,.,TRBD1,TRBV5-1,CASSLNTGTGVGYTF,TGCGCCAGCAGTCTCAATACCGGGACAGGGGTTGGCTACACCTTC
TRBJ1-2,.,.,TRBV5-1,CASSFGRGGNYGYTF,TGCGCCAGCAGCTTCGGAAGGGGGGGAAACTATGGCTACACCTTC
TRBJ2-5,.,TRBD1,TRBV5-4,CASSADRVGPGTQYF,TGTGCCAGCAGTGCTGACAGGGTAGGCCCGGGGACCCAGTACTTC
TRBJ1-5,.,.,TRBV19,CASSIDRGQQGNQPQHF,TGTGCCAGTAGTATAGATCGGGGACAACAGGGCAATCAGCCCCAGCATTTT
TRBJ1-4,.,TRBD1,TRBV19,CASSVQGAGNEKLFF,TGTGCCAGCAGTGTTCAGGGGGCGGGGAATGAAAAACTGTTTTTT
TRBJ1-3,.,.,TRBV7-2,CASSLAWGGGNTIYF,TGTGCCAGCAGCTTAGCGTGGGGGGGTGGAAACACCATATATTTT
TRBJ2-7,.,.,TRBV7-8,CASSLHRGEQYF,TGTGCCAGCAGCCTGCACCGGGGGGAGCAGTACTTC